This T cell receptor (beta chain) was obtained from a study of neoadjuvant anti-PD-1 for oral cavity cancer (dated by TCRdb to the early 2020s). About the full investigation: Before undergoing curative-intent surgical resection, most patients got three to four biweekly nivolumab doses at 3 mg/kg. For patients who did not progress, a fourth nivolumab dose was given around day 43, followed by definitive surgical resection on days 50-56. Under RECIST 1.1, a patient counted as a responder if showing complete response, partial response or stable disease, and as a non-responder if showing progression. There were 12 patients in the parent correlative cohort, and the response rate was less than 40%. General findings and caveats noted by the study authors: A higher pretreatment blood Treg/Th17 ratio correlated with both higher pretreatment blood TCRbeta clonality and lower post-treatment tumor TCRbeta clonality. Only three patients per response group were included in the TCR analyses, and larger cohorts for validation were called for by the authors. After neoadjuvant nivolumab, significantly higher T cell clonality (Gini index) was found within PBMCs in non-responders than in responders.

Inclusive of the bounding cysteine and phenylalanine, the CDR3 is 16 residues long. The DNA shown is the 48-base CDR3, in frame from base 1. The germline V gene sets CDR1 to SGHTS and CDR2 to YDEGEE. V gives up 3 bases and J gives up 5 bases, and the segment between their germline ends measures 18 bases. The intended sense of this specimen's time point label: after neoadjuvant nivolumab, at surgical resection. The patients had newly diagnosed stage II-IVA oral cavity squamous cell carcinoma and had not received any prior systemic or radiation treatment. The cohort consisted of patients with HPV-negative, locally advanced oral cavity squamous cell carcinoma. Peripheral blood mononuclear cells were analyzed directly and were not maintained or expanded in culture. The samples were obtained from a longitudinal correlative study of a single-arm phase II trial testing neoadjuvant nivolumab in oral cavity squamous cell carcinoma. Subject-matched pre- and post-treatment PBMCs and tumors from three responders and three non-responders were subjected to genomic DNA-based TCRbeta sequencing. Peripheral blood mononuclear cells were drawn once before nivolumab treatment and a second time after treatment, when surgery took place. The Maxwell RSC DNA from Cells kit was used to extract genomic DNA from PBMCs.

For deep sequencing of PBMC libraries, mostly 450 to 500 ng of input genomic DNA was used, and six replicates were run per sample. TCRbeta libraries were prepared with the immunoSEQ hsTCRbeta kit according to the manufacturer's instructions. The finished libraries were brought together in one pool at 2.5 to 3.5 nM, which was then read using an Illumina NovaSeq 6000 S4 flow cell. As for the original processing: The immunoSEQ Analyzer was used for raw data preprocessing and quality control. The analysis was limited to productive rearrangements, and each clonotype was defined by a unique CDR3 amino acid sequence. Using the R package tcR, the researchers computed the Gini-Simpson index as their estimate of repertoire clonality. Gini indices were compared with Student's t test, and associations with tumor size change were assessed by Pearson correlation. TCRdb's version of the immuneACCESS table is confined to in-frame rearrangements and falls short of the full clone set. An unresolved V gene accounts for under half of the shortfall where checked; the remainder is of unknown origin. For V, J and clone size, that table is used; D and trimming come from the DNA. This sample has over 65,000 clones in its table, and about 88% of those were observed once. Clones ranked in the top ten supply around 3.7% of the sample.

Comment on this clone: Its antigen target is currently unknown. No base quality values were provided; no much bigger clone lies one nucleotide off.

The clonotype originates from a person aged 40-85 years with oral cavity squamous cell carcinoma. Here the chain combines TRBV5-8 and TRBJ1-5; a tentative D match to TRBD1 spans 5 bases. This specimen was PBMCs, taken after nivolumab (anti-PD-1) treatment. The sequenced DNA: TGTGCCAGCAGCTCCCGCCGCGGGGGGTCGTATCAGCCCCAGCATTTT. Translation gives CASSSRRGGSYQPQHF.